This record looks at one TCR beta chain sequence and its context. The antigen remains unidentified. This may stem from a read error, because a much larger clone lies one nucleotide away. The germline CDR1 and CDR2 sequences are SGHRS and YFSETQ. Trimming shortened V by 6 bases and J by 3 bases, and 12 bases separated the two germline ends. This CDR3 has 13 amino acids. This entry comes from a study of T cell repertoires and leukemia-associated antigens. Study background: Effective reads per sample ranged from about 3 to 5.0 million. Whole-study findings and limits: Vbeta, Jbeta, VDJ rearrangement and unique CDR3 counts did not differ significantly across four groups.

TCRdb reanalysed the 5' RACE reads using MiXCR and keeps one entry per CDR3 protein. The top ten clones hold 25% to 30% of a sample with 10,000 to 13,000 distinct CDR3 sequences, 42% of them seen once. The CD3+ T cells first had an overnight rest without serum. The source is a female donor in good health. The sequencing sample was made of CD3+ T cells sorted from blood and cultured. The chain is built from TRBV5-1 and TRBJ1-1; D uncertain. The CDR3: CASTRKPDTEAFF. CDR3 bases: TGCGCCAGCACCCGGAAGCCGGACACTGAAGCTTTCTTT.